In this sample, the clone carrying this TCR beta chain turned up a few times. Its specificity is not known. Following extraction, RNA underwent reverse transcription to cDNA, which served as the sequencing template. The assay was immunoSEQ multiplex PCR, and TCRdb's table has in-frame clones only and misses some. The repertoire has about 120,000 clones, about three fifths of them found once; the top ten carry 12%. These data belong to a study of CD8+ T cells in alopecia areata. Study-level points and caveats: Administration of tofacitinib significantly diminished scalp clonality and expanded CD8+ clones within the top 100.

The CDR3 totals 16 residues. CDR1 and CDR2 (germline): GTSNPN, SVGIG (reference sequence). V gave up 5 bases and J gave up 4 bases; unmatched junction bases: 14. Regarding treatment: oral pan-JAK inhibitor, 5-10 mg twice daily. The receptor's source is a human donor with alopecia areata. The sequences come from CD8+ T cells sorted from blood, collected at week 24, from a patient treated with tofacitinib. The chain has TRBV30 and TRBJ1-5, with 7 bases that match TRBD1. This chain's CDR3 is CAWADQGTDRNQPQHF. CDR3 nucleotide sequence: TGTGCCTGGGCCGATCAGGGGACAGATCGTAATCAGCCCCAGCATTTT.